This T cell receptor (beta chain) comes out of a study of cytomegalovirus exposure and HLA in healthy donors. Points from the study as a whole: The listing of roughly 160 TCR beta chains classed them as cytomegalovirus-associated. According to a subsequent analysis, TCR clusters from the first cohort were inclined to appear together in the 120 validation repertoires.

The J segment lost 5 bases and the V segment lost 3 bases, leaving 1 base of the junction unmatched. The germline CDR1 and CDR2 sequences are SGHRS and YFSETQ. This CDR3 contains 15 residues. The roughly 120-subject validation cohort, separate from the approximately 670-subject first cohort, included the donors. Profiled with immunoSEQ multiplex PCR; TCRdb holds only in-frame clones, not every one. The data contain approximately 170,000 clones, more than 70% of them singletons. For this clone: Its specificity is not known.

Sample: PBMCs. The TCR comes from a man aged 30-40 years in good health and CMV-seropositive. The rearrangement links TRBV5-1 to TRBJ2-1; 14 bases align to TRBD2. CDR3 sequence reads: CASSWTSGRNNEQFF. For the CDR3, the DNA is TGCGCCAGCAGCTGGACTAGCGGGAGGAACAATGAGCAGTTCTTC.